These 21 T cell receptor beta chains came from one sample sequenced in a study of shared clonotypes between healthy human individuals. Assay used: immunoSEQ multiplex PCR; TCRdb lists only in-frame clones, some missing. The sample lists about half a million clones; 79% were seen once. The sample taken for sequencing was PBMCs. The receptor set was obtained from a woman aged 35 to 49 in good health. Some clones in this sample may be carry-over from other donors' samples.

V usage is TRBV28 and J usage is TRBJ2-3; possibly TRBD2 for D (7 bases). CDR3 size: 15 residues. The V gene's germline CDR1 is MDHEN and CDR2 SYDVKM. V was shortened by 5 bases and J by 1 base, with 13 bases between the two germline ends. The CDR3 nucleotides read TGTGCCAGCAGTCCTCAAGGGGGGGGCACAGATACGCAGTATTTT. Amino acid sequence: CASSPQGGGTDTQYF.

This clone was seen many times. The chain uses TRBV5-1 and TRBJ1-1; 8 bases fit TRBD1. The CDR3 length is 16 residues. The junction had 13 bases not matched to a gene; V was cut back by 5 bases and J by 4 bases. The germline V gene has CDR1 SGHRS and CDR2 YFSETQ. CDR3 DNA sequence: TGCGCCAGCAGGGGGACTGCGACAGGGGATCCCACTGAAGCTTTCTTT. Amino acids: CASRGTATGDPTEAFF.

The sample holds one count of this clone. The J gene is TRBJ2-6, the V gene TRBV5-5; D is possibly TRBD1 (5 bases). V was clipped by 1 base and J by 0 bases, with 11 bases between them. Looked up from germline, CDR1 is SGHKS and CDR2 is YYEKEE (reference sequence). CDR3 size: 17 residues. The CDR3 loop is CASSLLGQGSGANVLTF. CDR3 bases: TGTGCCAGCAGCTTGCTAGGACAAGGCTCTGGGGCCAACGTCCTGACTTTC.

The rearrangement links TRBV11-2 to TRBJ2-3, with 8 bases fitting TRBD2. V lost 4 bases, J lost 3 bases, and 9 bases stayed unmatched. The CDR3 is made up of 16 amino acids. CDR1 SGHAT and CDR2 FQNNGV come from the germline V gene. CDR3 protein: CASSYMISGITDTQYF. The CDR3 coding sequence is TGTGCCAGCAGCTATATGATTAGCGGGATTACAGATACGCAGTATTTT.

The rearrangement links TRBV6-5 to TRBJ2-1; 13 bases align to TRBD2. V lost 5 bases and J lost 5; bases outside the gene matches: 3. Germline assignment: CDR1 MNHEY and CDR2 SVGAGI. The CDR3 totals 15 residues. Written as DNA, the CDR3 is TGTGCCAGCAGTAGGGGACTAGCGGGAAACAATGAGCAGTTCTTC. Translation: CASSRGLAGNNEQFF.

This sequence joins TRBV18 and TRBJ1-4; D perhaps matches TRBD1 (6 bases). V lost 4 bases and J 2 bases, leaving 11 bases between the germline ends. Germline lookup yields CDR1 KGHSH and CDR2 LQKENI. This CDR3 comprises 15 residues. The CDR3 coding sequence is TGTGCCAGCTCACGTACAGGGTTCACTAATGAAAAACTGTTTTTT. Its protein is CASSRTGFTNEKLFF.

The chain has TRBV10-2 and TRBJ1-2; D uncertain. Germline lookup yields CDR1 WSHSY and CDR2 SAAADI. V was pared by 6 bases and J by 4 bases, with 9 bases between. This CDR3 is built from 12 residues. CDR3 region: CASSLDGYGYTF. The CDR3 nucleotides are TGCGCCAGCAGCCTAGACGGCTATGGCTACACCTTC.

The V call is TRBV7-2, the J call TRBJ1-4, with 8 bases identical to TRBD1. The CDR3 is 14 amino acids. Germline values: CDR1 SGHTA, CDR2 FQGNSA. V gave up 4 bases and J gave up 7 bases; unmatched junction bases: 5. CDR3: CASSWTGWGEKLFF. The DNA for the CDR3 is TGTGCCAGCAGCTGGACAGGGTGGGGTGAAAAACTGTTTTTT.

This clone occurred a few times. The chain couples TRBV19 to TRBJ2-5, with TRBD2 matching over 15 bases. Unmatched junction bases numbered 12, after V lost 6 bases and J lost 4 bases. Germline V gene lookup returns CDR1 LNHDA and CDR2 SQIVND (reference sequence). The CDR3 runs 18 residues. Here the CDR3 reads CASSGHGLAGGFRETQYF. The CDR3 coding sequence is TGTGCCAGTAGCGGACACGGACTAGCGGGAGGGTTTCGAGAGACCCAGTACTTC.

This sequence joins TRBV5-4 and TRBJ2-5; 8 bases are shared with TRBD1. Germline V gives CDR1 SGHNT, CDR2 YYREEE (reference sequence). V trimming: 4 bases; J trimming: 2 bases; junction bases outside the gene matches: 1. This CDR3 has 13 residues. The DNA of the CDR3 is TGTGCCAGCAGCGGACAGGGTCAAGAGACCCAGTACTTC. It translates to CASSGQGQETQYF.

The V gene is TRBV29-1, the J gene TRBJ1-2, with unresolved D. The ends were cut back, 4 bases at V and 3 bases at J, with 6 bases in the middle. The CDR3 has 11 residues. Germline V gene data show CDR1 as SQVTM and CDR2 as ANQGSEA. The CDR3 here is CSVVGHYGYTF. In DNA, the CDR3 is TGCAGCGTTGTGGGCCACTATGGCTACACCTTC. The full variable domain, rest sourced from reference TRBV29-1 and TRBJ1-2, is SAVISQKPSRDICQRGTSLTIQCQVDSQVTMMFWYRQQPGQSLTLIATANQGSEATYESGFVIDKFPISRPNLTFSTLTVSNMSPEDSSIYLCSVVGHYGYTFGSGTRLTVV.

The V call is TRBV5-1, the J call TRBJ2-2; D is ambiguous. This CDR3 has 13 amino acids. Trimming took 4 bases from V and 1 from J, leaving 5 bases between them. Germline CDR1 and CDR2: SGHRS and YFSETQ. The DNA of the CDR3 is TGCGCCAGCAGCCAAGGGAACACCGGGGAGCTGTTTTTT. This encodes CASSQGNTGELFF.

As to this clone: At one end, the junction sequence differs from germline, possibly due to a read error. The V call is TRBV7-7, the J call TRBJ1-5; D call uncertain. This CDR3 region has 16 residues. Germline CDR1 reads SSHAT; CDR2 reads FNYEAQ (reference sequence). The CDR3 DNA sequence: TGTGCTAGCAGCCCAAGGACCTCAATGGATGCTCAGCCCCAGCATTTT. This codes for CASSPRTSMDAQPQHF. Drawing the rest from reference TRBV7-7 and TRBJ1-5, the complete variable domain is GAGVSQSPRYKVTKRGQDVTLRCDPISSHATLYWYQQALGQGPEFLTYFNYEAQPDKSGLPSDRFSAERPEGSISTLTIQRTEQRDSAMYRCASSPRTSMDAQPQHFGDGTRLSIL.

A single count supports this clone. The chain has TRBV4-2 and TRBJ2-6; D not resolved. CDR3 length: 14 amino acids. Trimming stripped 3 bases from V and 4 bases from J, with 7 bases between. The germline V gene encodes CDR1 LGHNA and CDR2 YNFKEQ. The CDR3, as DNA: TGTGCCAGCAGCCACCGATCGGGGGCCAACGTCCTGACTTTC. Its protein is CASSHRSGANVLTF.

The chain links TRBV28 to TRBJ1-2, with no clear D. V shed 6 bases and J shed 5 bases, with 10 bases lying between them. Germline assignment: CDR1 MDHEN and CDR2 SYDVKM. CDR3 size: 12 residues. This CDR3 is CASSVNRYGYTF. In DNA, the CDR3 is TGTGCCAGCAGCGTAAATCGGTATGGCTACACCTTC.

The chain employs TRBV5-1 and TRBJ2-1, with 14 bases aligning to TRBD2. Germline CDR1 SGHRS, CDR2 YFSETQ. V shed 0 bases and J 6 bases; nucleotides not matched to a gene: 2. This CDR3 has 16 residues. The CDR3 DNA reads as TGCGCCAGCAGCTTGGCCGGACTAGCGGGAGGCAATGAGCAGTTCTTC. It encodes CASSLAGLAGGNEQFF.

This chain uses TRBV10-2 with TRBJ1-1, with no clear D. V was cut by 10 bases and J by 1 base, with 16 bases left in between. The CDR3 totals 14 residues. Looked up from germline, CDR1 is WSHSY and CDR2 is SAAADI. Here the CDR3 DNA reads TGCGCCACCATCCAGGCGGGCTCGAACACTGAAGCTTTCTTT. This encodes CATIQAGSNTEAFF.

This rearrangement joins TRBV18 to TRBJ2-7; 8 bases agree with TRBD1. The CDR3 sequence is 15 residues long. The junction had 10 bases not matched to a gene; V was cut back by 3 bases and J by 6 bases. Per germline, CDR1 KGHSH and CDR2 LQKENI. The CDR3 DNA is TGTGCCAGCTCACCTACGACAGGGGCTCGAAGCGAGCAGTACTTC. Residues: CASSPTTGARSEQYF.

This chain connects TRBV6-4 to TRBJ1-5; possible D gene TRBD1, 6 bases. The germline V gene encodes CDR1 MRHNA and CDR2 SNTAGT. This CDR3 is 15 amino acids long. V lost 4 bases to trimming and J lost 2 bases, with 12 bases between them. The CDR3 nucleotides are TGTGCCAGCAGTGTAGCTGGGGGCGGCAATCAGCCCCAGCATTTT. Its translation is CASSVAGGGNQPQHF.

The V gene is TRBV20-1, the J gene TRBJ2-7; D not resolved. The CDR3 extends over 10 amino acids. Germline V gene data show CDR1 as DFQATT and CDR2 as SNEGSKA (reference sequence). Trimming stripped 2 bases from V and 3 bases from J, with 2 bases between. The CDR3 here is CSARIYEQYF. In DNA, the CDR3 is TGCAGTGCTAGAATCTACGAGCAGTACTTC.

The gene calls are TRBV2 and TRBJ1-2; D is possibly TRBD1 (6 bases). In germline, CDR1 is SNHLY, CDR2 FYNNEI. Trimming left V 4 bases short and J 4 bases short, with 16 bases between. The CDR3 has 15 residues. This CDR3 is CASSVNLGAGYGYTF. The CDR3 DNA reads as TGTGCCAGCAGTGTGAATCTGGGGGCGGGCTATGGCTACACCTTC.